These T cell receptor beta chains were read from a single sample in a study of cytomegalovirus exposure and HLA in healthy donors. Sequencing was performed with immunoSEQ multiplex PCR; in TCRdb, only in-frame clones are kept and a portion is missing. In the table there are about 55,000 clones, more than 75% of which are singletons. Sequences were obtained from PBMCs. The receptors were sampled from a female donor in good health and CMV-seronegative. The conserved cysteine and the conserved F or W are not part of the CDR3 here.

cdr3_aa	v_call	j_call
ASSQEVREQF	TRBV11-2	TRBJ2-1
ASSPYFRGGETQY	TRBV11-2	TRBJ2-5
ASSSPTNRNEQF	TRBV7-3	TRBJ2-1
ASSLPGQNYGYT	TRBV11-2	TRBJ1-2
ASSYSSGVRTDTQY	TRBV6-6	TRBJ2-3
ASAPIRGLRGYEQY	TRBV12-5	TRBJ2-7
ASSPGQGYNEQF	TRBV7-9	TRBJ2-1
ASSPLRGSGTGELF	TRBV4-3	TRBJ2-2
ASSASENEQF	TRBV7-9	TRBJ2-1
ASSSVGPGSRQSPLH	TRBV7-2	TRBJ1-6
ASSLVQSDTQY	TRBV7-9	TRBJ2-3
ASGQGRVYEQY	TRBV6-5	TRBJ2-7
ATSRDPSGNTIY	TRBV15	TRBJ1-3
ASSFGTGMNTEAF	TRBV6-5	TRBJ1-1
ASSLGQGLKSTDTQY	TRBV5-1	TRBJ2-3
ASSLDGRTDHGYT	TRBV11-2	TRBJ1-2
ASVGQGILGTEAF	TRBV6-6	TRBJ1-1
ASSLGLTSGAADTQY	TRBV13	TRBJ2-3
ASSITGWGETQY	TRBV7-6	TRBJ2-5
ASSLTTGGGTQY	TRBV27	TRBJ2-5
ASSVAWRGTEAF	TRBV5-1	TRBJ1-1
ASSWSWGQGACGYT	TRBV5-8	TRBJ1-2
ASSQGSVQPQH	TRBV6-1	TRBJ1-5
ASSSSAPRETQY	TRBV5-1	TRBJ2-5
ASLMAGGYT	TRBV27	TRBJ1-2
ASRLGGAVTEAF	TRBV2	TRBJ1-1
AWSAPGQGDSEQY	TRBV30	TRBJ2-7
ATIDRGLGNTIY	TRBV6-6	TRBJ1-3
ASSQQGGEAF	TRBV5-1	TRBJ1-1
ASSQDYPPGGRNTIY	TRBV4-1	TRBJ1-3
ASRGEVTEAF	TRBV4-1	TRBJ1-1
ASSFGDRMNTEAF	TRBV13	TRBJ1-1
ASRSSGAGANVLT	TRBV6-5	TRBJ2-6
ASSYIGTGYGYT	TRBV6-5	TRBJ1-2
SVRATGAYTEAF	TRBV29-1	TRBJ1-1
ASSFNQRGPNTGELF	TRBV5-1	TRBJ2-2
ASSQVRGGNTIY	TRBV2	TRBJ1-3
ASSRRQGYEQY	TRBV7-9	TRBJ2-7
SARANEQF	TRBV20-1	TRBJ2-1
ASSRTQADHNEQF	TRBV7-3	TRBJ2-1